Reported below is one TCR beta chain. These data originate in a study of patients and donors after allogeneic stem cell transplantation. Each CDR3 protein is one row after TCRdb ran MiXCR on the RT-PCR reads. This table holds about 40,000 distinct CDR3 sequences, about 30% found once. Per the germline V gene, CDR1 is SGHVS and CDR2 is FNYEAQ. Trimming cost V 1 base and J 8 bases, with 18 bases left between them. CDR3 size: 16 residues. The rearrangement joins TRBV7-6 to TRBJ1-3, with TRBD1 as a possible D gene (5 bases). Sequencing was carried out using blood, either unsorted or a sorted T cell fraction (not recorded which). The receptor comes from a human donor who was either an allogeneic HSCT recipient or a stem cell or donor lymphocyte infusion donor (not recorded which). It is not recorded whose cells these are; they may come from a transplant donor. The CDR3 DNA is TGTGCCAGCAGCTTAGTACCCGGGGCCTTTGAACACACCATATATTTT. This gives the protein CASSLVPGAFEHTIYF.